This T cell receptor beta chain was identified in a study of cytomegalovirus exposure and HLA in healthy donors. At the level of the study: Among about 179 million T cells, an earlier analysis found roughly 120 million unique TCR beta sequences. Study results and caveats: Indistinguishable V segments such as TRBV6-2 and TRBV6-3 were excluded. Sequencing had likely introduced a cluster of highly shared sequence variants as an artifact. A later analysis reportedly found that, within productive TCRs, an Asian-associated ancestry cluster had fewer N-insertions than the mean observed across the approximately 700 donors.

Germline assignment: CDR1 GTSNPN and CDR2 SVGIG (reference sequence). This CDR3 is 13 amino acids long. Trimming cost V 3 bases and J 8 bases, with 16 bases left between them. This clone came up a few times. The target antigen is unknown. PCR amplification relied on 60 Vbeta primers (plus 13 Jbeta primers). TCRdb's copy holds only in-frame clones and misses some; the assay was immunoSEQ multiplex PCR. The table lists some 150,000 clones, approximately 80% of them singletons. This receptor was taken from a man aged 50-59 years in good health and CMV-seronegative. The chain carries TRBV30 and TRBJ1-1; weak D call: TRBD1 (5 bases). Sequencing used PBMCs. The CDR3 DNA follows: TGTGCCTGGAGCGGGTTAAAACCAGGGGAAGCTTTCTTT. It codes for CAWSGLKPGEAFF.